This T cell receptor (beta chain) stems from a study of blood T cell repertoires in COVID-19. Overall study: Acute-phase and convalescent COVID-19 samples originated in the United States, Italy and Spain. From T cells, B-cell-depleted T cells, or PBMCs came the material, which was cDNA or gDNA.

Germline V gene data show CDR1 as MDHEN and CDR2 as SYDVKM. V dropped 3 bases and J dropped 2 bases, with 10 bases sitting between them. The length of the CDR3 is 14 residues. Original processing notes: Reference gene primer amplification yielded estimated nucleated cell counts. Libraries were prepared by immunoSEQ multiplex PCR; TCRdb keeps only in-frame clonotypes and omits some of them. That table gives V, J and clone size, and the DNA gave D and trimming. The table has 180,000 or so clones, about 88% seen once. The sequencing sample was made of peripheral blood. The clonotype comes from an elderly woman in a cohort sampled during active or convalescent COVID-19. This chain links TRBV28 with TRBJ1-2, with D possibly matching TRBD1 (5 bases). CDR3 bases: TGTGCCAGCAGTTTGGGGCAGACAAACTATGGCTACACCTTC. Its translation: CASSLGQTNYGYTF.